Sequencing of this T cell receptor beta chain was carried out in a study of CD8 T cells in Susac syndrome. Study in general: At blood draw, Susac syndrome patients were therapy-naive, on corticosteroids, or on intravenous immunoglobulin alone.

Germline assignment: CDR1 DFQATT and CDR2 SNEGSKA (reference sequence). This CDR3 has 12 residues. V was shortened by 6 bases and J by 4 bases, with 12 bases between the two germline ends. The diagnostic criteria were recently defined, and patients with Susac syndrome met them for definite or probable disease. Negative isolation yielded the CD8+ and CD4+ T cells, while FACS enriched the TEMRA cells. An input of about 0.5 to 1 ug of RNA was subjected to reverse transcription using random hexamers. The immunoSEQ assay covered 54 Vbeta and 13 Jbeta segments for CDR3. TCRdb analysed the immunoSEQ multiplex PCR reads with MiXCR anew, one entry per CDR3 protein. The sample consists of some 150,000 distinct CDR3 sequences, 90% to 97% of them appearing once.

The chain combines TRBV20-1 with TRBJ2-5; unclear D gene. This receptor was obtained from a human donor with Susac syndrome. Sequences were obtained from CD4+ T cells from PBMCs. The CDR3 DNA reads TGCAGTGCCCTGGGCCTCCGAGAGACCCAGTACTTC. Protein: CSALGLRETQYF.